This entry features one T cell receptor beta chain sequence. The antigen is unknown. This sample was taken from a study of cytomegalovirus exposure and HLA in healthy donors. About the research overall: Earlier sequencing of 150 million to 200 million T cells yielded around 120 million unique TCR beta sequences. General observations from the study: Testing in vitro showed a few CMV-associated chains specific for CMV antigens. Productive rates of about 90% or about 30% were seen for most TCR beta V segments in an earlier analysis.

It was with 60 Vbeta and 13 Jbeta primers that the PCR ran. Some clones are missing from TCRdb's copy, which holds only in-frame ones; the method was immunoSEQ multiplex PCR. The sample shows some 110,000 clones, 71% of them seen only once. The specimen sequenced was PBMCs. This TCR derives from a female donor in good health and CMV-seronegative.

The CDR3: CASQDRGYNEQFF. In DNA form, the CDR3 reads TGTGCCAGCCAGGACAGGGGTTACAATGAGCAGTTCTTC. This chain connects TRBV2 to TRBJ2-1; 9 bases fit TRBD1. V trimming: 8 bases; J trimming: 4 bases; junction bases outside the gene matches: 3. This CDR3 has 13 residues. In germline, CDR1 is SNHLY, CDR2 FYNNEI. The whole variable domain, remainder taken from reference TRBV2 and TRBJ2-1, is EPEVTQTPSHQVTQMGQEVILRCVPISNHLYFYWYRQILGQKVEFLVSFYNNEISEKSEIFDDQFSVERPDGSNFTLKIRSTKLEDSAMYFCASQDRGYNEQFFGPGTRLTVL.